This T cell receptor (beta chain) was found in a study of CD8 T cells in ankylosing spondylitis. Study-wide findings and caveats: Ankylosing spondylitis blood appeared to carry a characteristic TCR beta motif of roughly 8 highly homologous variants. In ankylosing spondylitis patients, matched synovial fluid reportedly showed significant enrichment of disease-linked clones.

In the case of this clonotype: As yet, its antigen is unknown.

Each CDR3 protein is one row after TCRdb ran MiXCR on the 5' RACE reads. The sample lists 250,000 or so distinct CDR3 sequences; 18% were seen once. V was clipped by 6 bases and J by 1 base; unmatched bases: 5. This CDR3 comprises 15 residues. The germline V gene has CDR1 DFQATT and CDR2 SNEGSKA (reference sequence). The source is a male donor with ankylosing spondylitis or in good health (not recorded which). The chain carries TRBV20-1 and TRBJ2-1; TRBD2 matches 11 bases. Sequencing was carried out using blood, either unsorted or a sorted T cell fraction (not recorded which). In DNA, the CDR3 is TGCAGTGCCCCTGGACTAGCGGGTTCCTACAATGAGCAGTTCTTC. Translating gives CSAPGLAGSYNEQFF.